The 17 T cell receptor beta chains in this list originate from one sample, sequenced in a study of human T cells and chemical hapten exposure. Indicated time point: patch test 1, 2 weeks after DPC sensitization. The treatment here: therapeutic diphenylcyclopropenone sensitization with weekly scalp DPC. One entry per CDR3 protein results from TCRdb running MiXCR on the RACE reads. Of 75,000 to 90,000 distinct CDR3 sequences in the sample, around a tenth were seen once. This specimen consisted of whole blood, obtained in connection with sensitization to the hapten diphenylcyclopropenone (DPC). The source of these receptors is a woman in her forties or fifties with alopecia areata. Some clones in this sample may be carry-over from other donors' samples.

The chain joins TRBV6-2 or TRBV6-3 to TRBJ1-1; D gene uncertain. This CDR3 contains 16 residues. The V and J ends lost 2 bases and 0 bases respectively, with 13 bases between them. CDR1 and CDR2 (germline): MNHEY, SVGEGT. The CDR3 sequence: CASSYIDRVVNTEAFF. In nucleotides, the CDR3 is TGTGCCAGCAGTTACATTGATAGGGTGGTGAACACTGAAGCTTTCTTT.

This clonotype appeared many times. The gene calls are TRBV11-2 and TRBJ1-6; the D is unclear. Looked up from germline, CDR1 is SGHAT and CDR2 is FQNNGV. V was shortened by 5 bases and J by 1 base, with 18 bases between the two germline ends. This CDR3 has 18 amino acids. This CDR3 is CASSLSGGSGSYNSPLHF. In nucleotides, the CDR3 is TGTGCCAGCAGCCTATCTGGCGGCAGTGGGTCCTATAATTCACCCCTCCACTTT.

This clonotype was detected many times. This rearrangement joins TRBV7-8 to TRBJ2-7, with D unresolved. Germline V CDR1 and CDR2: SGHVS, FQNEAQ. This CDR3 contains 13 residues. The ends were cut back, 5 bases at V and 2 bases at J, with 10 bases in the middle. Here the CDR3 DNA reads TGTGCCAGCAGCCTCCTCCTGGCCTACGAGCAGTACTTC. This translates into CASSLLLAYEQYF.

This clonotype came up a few times. V gene TRBV28 combines with J gene TRBJ2-4; D possibly corresponds to TRBD2 (6 bases). The germline CDR1 and CDR2 sequences are MDHEN and SYDVKM. V lost 3 bases to trimming and J lost 1 base, with 13 bases between them. This CDR3 spans 16 amino acids. The CDR3 nucleotides read TGTGCCAGCAGTTTGGACTATTCCTCGGCCAAAAACATTCAGTACTTC. This translates into CASSLDYSSAKNIQYF.

The V call is TRBV7-3, the J call TRBJ2-4, with 8 positions matching TRBD2. There are 15 residues in the CDR3. Trimming took 4 bases from V and 4 from J; bases not matched to a gene: 6. Germline values: CDR1 SGHTA, CDR2 FQGTGA. CDR3 in amino acids: CASSSAGTSKNIQYF. Written as DNA, the CDR3 is TGTGCCAGCAGCTCCGCCGGGACTAGTAAAAACATTCAGTACTTC.

This clonotype was seen only a few times. The rearrangement uses TRBV9 and TRBJ1-5; the D gene is possibly TRBD1 (6 bases). The CDR3 extends over 15 amino acids. Per the germline V gene, CDR1 is SGDLS and CDR2 is YYNGEE. V lost 4 bases and J lost 5, with 16 bases in between. The CDR3 protein is CASSLQDSRDQPQHF. The CDR3 DNA is TGTGCCAGCAGCCTACAGGACAGCCGGGATCAGCCCCAGCATTTT.

The rearrangement links TRBV29-1 to TRBJ2-5; the match to TRBD2 covers 9 bases. The CDR3 has 14 residues. Germline loops: CDR1 SQVTM, CDR2 ANQGSEA. J gave up 3 bases and V 2 bases, and 4 bases lay outside the gene matches. The CDR3 protein is CSVERLAGKETQYF. The CDR3 bases are TGCAGCGTTGAAAGGCTAGCGGGGAAAGAGACCCAGTACTTC.

Sample share makes this clonotype medium-sized. V is TRBV29-1 and J is TRBJ2-1; tentatively, D is TRBD1 or TRBD2 (7 bases each). Germline lookup yields CDR1 SQVTM and CDR2 ANQGSEA. The CDR3 sequence is 14 residues long. The germline V and J ends were trimmed by 3 bases and 1 base, with 10 bases remaining between them. CDR3 loop: CSVDRGGSYNEQFF. CDR3 nucleotides: TGCAGCGTTGACAGGGGGGGGTCCTACAATGAGCAGTTCTTC.

This clonotype came up many times. This chain joins TRBV29-1 and TRBJ2-7; 8 nucleotides match TRBD2. CDR3 length: 13 residues. Unmatched junction bases numbered 7, after V lost 7 bases and J lost 2 bases. CDR1 is SQVTM, CDR2 ANQGSEA, per germline. CDR3 nucleotides: TGCAGCGGATCCGGGACTAGTCCCTACGAGCAGTACTTC. Residues: CSGSGTSPYEQYF.

Ten or more counts support this clonotype. The gene calls are TRBV7-6 and TRBJ1-4; 7 nucleotides agree with TRBD1. The CDR3 spans 17 residues. The J segment lost 5 bases and the V segment lost 1 base, leaving 10 bases of the junction unmatched. Germline V gene sequence: CDR1 SGHVS, CDR2 FNYEAQ. CDR3 loop: CASSLEGAAASNEKLFF. In DNA, the CDR3 is TGTGCCAGCAGCTTAGAGGGGGCGGCAGCATCCAATGAAAAACTGTTTTTT.

This clonotype was seen a few times. The rearrangement links TRBV12-3 or TRBV12-4 to TRBJ2-7; weak D call: TRBD2 (6 bases). V lost 3 bases to trimming and J lost 3 bases, with 9 bases between them. The CDR3 runs to 13 residues. CDR3 coding DNA: TGTGCCAGCAGTTTTGGGGGGAACTACGAGCAGTACTTC. Encoded protein: CASSFGGNYEQYF.

V gene TRBV2 combines with J gene TRBJ1-5, with no clear D. V dropped 3 bases and J dropped 2 bases, with 8 bases sitting between them. This CDR3 region has 14 residues. Germline V CDR1 and CDR2: SNHLY, FYNNEI. Here the CDR3 reads CASSEWGGNQPQHF. CDR3 in DNA: TGTGCCAGCAGTGAGTGGGGAGGCAATCAGCCCCAGCATTTT.

This clonotype appeared many times. One junction end disagrees with the germline gene, perhaps due to a read error. This chain connects TRBV7-7 to TRBJ1-1; 8 bases agree with TRBD1. Per the germline V gene, CDR1 is SSHAT and CDR2 is FNYEAQ (reference sequence). This CDR3 region has 15 residues. In DNA form, the CDR3 reads TGTGCTAGCAGCCCCTGGACAGGGCATTACACTGAAGCTTTCTTT. It encodes CASSPWTGHYTEAFF.

The rearrangement uses TRBV6-2 or TRBV6-3 and TRBJ2-7, with D perhaps TRBD1 (5 bases). CDR1 is MNHEY, CDR2 SVGEGT, per germline. The CDR3 loop spans 11 amino acids. Trimming pared 5 bases from V and 6 bases from J, leaving 8 bases between. CDR3 region: CASSDRGEQYF. Here the CDR3 DNA reads TGTGCCAGCAGTGACAGAGGCGAGCAGTACTTC.

The J gene is TRBJ2-2, the V gene TRBV11-2, with 11 bases that match TRBD1. In germline, CDR1 is SGHAT, CDR2 FQNNGV. Unmatched junction bases numbered 9, after V lost 8 bases and J lost 4 bases. The CDR3 runs 16 residues. In DNA, the CDR3 is TGTGCCAGCTTTTACGGACAGGGGGCAAGCACCGGGGAGCTGTTTTTT. This codes for CASFYGQGASTGELFF.

Many counts were recorded for this clonotype. The chain employs TRBV29-1 and TRBJ1-1; D gene unclear. In germline, CDR1 is SQVTM, CDR2 ANQGSEA. This CDR3 spans 12 amino acids. Between the trimmed V and J ends, which lost 6 bases and 4 bases, there was a span of 12 bases. The CDR3, as DNA: TGCAGCGTGAGCGAACCGGTCACTGAAGCTTTCTTT. It yields the protein CSVSEPVTEAFF.

This clonotype was seen a few times. The chain uses TRBV7-2 and TRBJ2-6; TRBD1 matches 8 bases. Germline values: CDR1 SGHTA, CDR2 FQGNSA. V dropped 0 bases and J dropped 8; count of bases not matched to a gene: 6. CDR3 size: 16 residues. CDR3 protein: CASSLARTGFSNVLTF. CDR3 in DNA: TGTGCCAGCAGCTTAGCTAGGACAGGGTTCTCCAACGTCCTGACTTTC.